Listed here are 25 T cell receptor beta chains from one sample, sequenced in a study of blood T cell repertoires in COVID-19. The table came from immunoSEQ multiplex PCR; TCRdb's copy has only in-frame clones and leaves some out. The table records about 82,000 clones, roughly 78% of them present only once. The sample was peripheral blood. Receptors originate from a man between 60 and 75 years old with COVID-19, enrolled during active disease.

The chain combines TRBV6-5 with TRBJ1-1; the D gene is possibly TRBD1 (6 bases). Between the trimmed V and J ends, which lost 6 bases and 4 bases, there was a span of 18 bases. This CDR3 has 15 amino acids. CDR1 and CDR2 (germline): MNHEY, SVGAGI. CDR3 protein: CASSSPGTLITEAFF. CDR3 in DNA: TGTGCCAGCAGCTCGCCCGGGACACTGATCACTGAAGCTTTCTTT.

The V and J genes are TRBV5-6 and TRBJ2-3, with 7 bases lining up with TRBD1. This CDR3 region has 15 residues. V shed 1 base, J shed 1 base, and the junction held 3 bases outside the gene matches. CDR1 SGHDT and CDR2 YYEEEE come from the germline V gene. CDR3 sequence (DNA): TGTGCCAGCAGCTTGTTCGACAGGGGCACAGATACGCAGTATTTT. Its protein product is CASSLFDRGTDTQYF.

A word on this clone: Germline is not matched at one junction end, which may reflect a read error. The genes are TRBV7-2 and TRBJ2-7, with TRBD2 matching 10 bases. The V gene's germline CDR1 is SGHTA and CDR2 FQGNSA. This CDR3 has 13 residues. CDR3 nucleotide sequence: TGTGCCAGCAGCCTAGCGGGAGTCTACGAGCAGTACTTC. Translating it yields CASSLAGVYEQYF.

V gene TRBV7-2 combines with J gene TRBJ2-1; 8 positions agree with TRBD2. V lost 2 bases and J lost 9; bases outside the gene matches: 3. The CDR3 has 13 amino acids. Germline V gene lookup returns CDR1 SGHTA and CDR2 FQGNSA. The CDR3 loop is CASSLSGSSEQFF. CDR3 DNA sequence: TGTGCCAGCAGCTTAAGCGGGAGTAGTGAGCAGTTCTTC. Looking up the rest from reference TRBV7-2 and TRBJ2-1 gives the full variable domain: GAGVSQSPSNKVTEKGKDVELRCDPISGHTALYWYRQSLGQGLEFLIYFQGNSAPDKSGLPSDRFSAERTGGSVSTLTIQRTQQEDSAVYLCASSLSGSSEQFFGPGTRLTVL.

This chain joins TRBV3-1 (or the pseudogene TRBV3-2) and TRBJ2-5, with 8 bases fitting TRBD1. CDR1 LGHDT and CDR2 YNNKEL come from the germline V gene (reference sequence). V lost 0 bases to trimming and J lost 5 bases; unmatched junction nucleotides: 5. The length of the CDR3 is 15 residues. As DNA, the CDR3 is TGTGCCAGCAGCCAAGATGGCAGGACAGGGGAGACCCAGTACTTC. Translating it yields CASSQDGRTGETQYF.

V gene TRBV27 combines with J gene TRBJ1-6, with no clear D. Deletions cut 1 base from V and 0 bases from J, with 13 bases between. From germline, CDR1 is MNHEY and CDR2 SMNVEV (reference sequence). CDR3 length: 18 residues. Here the CDR3 DNA reads TGTGCCAGCAGTTTATTGAGGCCGGCGAGCTCCTATAATTCACCCCTCCACTTT. The encoded protein is CASSLLRPASSYNSPLHF.

CDR3 sequence (DNA): TGTGCCAGTAGTCAACAATGGACAGGGAACTATGGCTACACCTTC. This encodes CASSQQWTGNYGYTF. The genes are TRBV19 and TRBJ1-2, with 8 bases aligning to TRBD1. CDR3 length equals 15 residues. V dropped 5 bases and J dropped 2; count of bases not matched to a gene: 7. Germline CDR1 reads LNHDA; CDR2 reads SQIVND (reference sequence).

This sequence joins TRBV6-2 or TRBV6-3 and TRBJ1-6; D gene ambiguous. The CDR3 spans 14 residues. Deletions cut 4 bases from V and 7 bases from J, with 11 bases between. Per the germline V gene, CDR1 is MNHEY and CDR2 is SVGEGT. DNA for the CDR3: TGTGCCAGCAGTTCCGGAGCCCTAAATTCACCCCTCCACTTT. As protein: CASSSGALNSPLHF.

The rearrangement joins TRBV7-2 to TRBJ2-3; 7 nucleotides line up with TRBD2. CDR1 SGHTA and CDR2 FQGNSA come from the germline V gene. The length of the CDR3 is 14 residues. The junction had 8 bases not matched to a gene; V was cut back by 4 bases and J by 7 bases. The CDR3 nucleotides read TGTGCCAGCAGCTATAGGACTAGACAACATACGCAGTATTTT. This gives the protein CASSYRTRQHTQYF.

The CDR3, as DNA: TGTGCCAGCAGCCGGAACACTGAAGCTTTCTTT. Translating gives CASSRNTEAFF. The chain uses TRBV12-3 or TRBV12-4 and TRBJ1-1; D ambiguous. V lost 6 bases and J 1 base, leaving 3 bases between the germline ends. The CDR3 length is 11 residues.

The rearrangement links TRBV19 to TRBJ1-1; D is possibly TRBD1 (5 bases). Trimming removed 2 bases from V and 5 bases from J, with 12 bases in between. Germline CDR1 reads LNHDA; CDR2 reads SQIVND (reference sequence). CDR3 length: 14 residues. CDR3 in amino acids: CASSIRGILTEAFF. CDR3 in DNA: TGTGCCAGTAGTATACGGGGGATTTTAACTGAAGCTTTCTTT. Combining the CDR3 with reference TRBV19 and TRBJ1-1 gives the whole variable domain DGGITQSPKYLFRKEGQNVTLSCEQNLNHDAMYWYRQDPGQGLRLIYYSQIVNDFQKGDIAEGYSVSREKKESFPLTVTSAQKNPTAFYLCASSIRGILTEAFFGQGTRLTVV.

V is TRBV5-1 and J is TRBJ2-4, with TRBD1 identical over 11 bases. Per germline, CDR1 SGHRS and CDR2 YFSETQ. This CDR3 comprises 18 residues. The V and J ends lost 0 bases and 2 bases, in that order; junction bases with no gene match: 7. This CDR3 is CASSLVGQGAVTKNIQYF. The CDR3 DNA sequence: TGCGCCAGCAGCTTGGTAGGACAGGGGGCAGTGACCAAAAACATTCAGTACTTC.

V gene TRBV7-2 combines with J gene TRBJ1-4; D remains ambiguous. The germline CDR1 and CDR2 sequences are SGHTA and FQGNSA. Between the trimmed V and J ends, which lost 5 bases and 0 bases, there was a span of 10 bases. This CDR3 has 15 residues. The CDR3: CASSPRPATNEKLFF. For the CDR3, the DNA is TGTGCCAGCAGCCCCAGGCCAGCAACTAATGAAAAACTGTTTTTT.

The genes are TRBV5-4 and TRBJ2-1; D gene ambiguous. Deletions cut 4 bases from V and 8 bases from J, with 13 bases between. CDR3 length equals 13 residues. Per the germline V gene, CDR1 is SGHNT and CDR2 is YYREEE (reference sequence). In DNA, the CDR3 is TGTGCCAGCAGCCCCCACCCCAGTGATGAGCAGTTCTTC. This translates into CASSPHPSDEQFF.

The table lists this clone with a few counts. The V call is TRBV2, the J call TRBJ2-1; 9 bases are a match to TRBD1. The CDR3 extends over 19 amino acids. With V trimmed by 8 bases and J by 4 bases, 21 bases remained unmatched. Germline CDR1 and CDR2: SNHLY and FYNNEI. The CDR3 coding sequence is TGTGCCAGCTCCCGGGGCGGGACAGGGCTCTCTTTGGGTTACAATGAGCAGTTCTTC. It translates to CASSRGGTGLSLGYNEQFF.

This chain links TRBV5-1 with TRBJ2-7; the match to TRBD2 covers 10 bases. CDR1 SGHRS and CDR2 YFSETQ come from the germline V gene. The CDR3 is 15 amino acids. The V segment lost 1 base and the J segment 2 bases; nucleotides outside the gene matches: 3. The CDR3 nucleotides are TGCGCCAGCAGCTTGACTAGCGGGGCCCCCTACGAGCAGTACTTC. This codes for CASSLTSGAPYEQYF.

This clone rates as medium-sized. The genes are TRBV7-3 and TRBJ2-5; 9 bases map to TRBD2. Germline V gene data show CDR1 as SGHTA and CDR2 as FQGTGA. With V trimmed by 5 bases and J by 5 bases, 12 bases remained unmatched. The CDR3 consists of 16 residues. Written as DNA, the CDR3 is TGTGCCAGCAGCCTCGGACTAGCGCCAGGGGGGGAGACCCAGTACTTC. Protein: CASSLGLAPGGETQYF.

CDR3 sequence (DNA): TGCAGCGTGAGGGGGGGGCGAGGCTACACCTTC. Encoded protein: CSVRGGRGYTF. This sequence joins TRBV29-1 and TRBJ1-2; a possible D gene is TRBD1 (6 bases). Germline V CDR1 and CDR2: SQVTM, ANQGSEA. Trimming shortened V by 6 bases and J by 8 bases, and 13 bases separated the two germline ends. This CDR3 contains 11 residues.

The gene calls are TRBV6-2 or TRBV6-3 and TRBJ1-5; 9 bases line up with TRBD1. This CDR3 comprises 15 residues. Unmatched junction bases numbered 8, after V lost 4 bases and J lost 7 bases. Germline assignment: CDR1 MNHEY and CDR2 SVGEGT. DNA of the CDR3: TGTGCCAGCAGTTTCGGGGCGACAGGGGGACAGCCCCAGCATTTT. Protein product: CASSFGATGGQPQHF.

This sequence joins TRBV7-9 and TRBJ2-5; weak D call: TRBD1 (5 bases). Trimming removed 2 bases from V and 1 base from J, with 8 bases in between. CDR3 length: 14 residues. Looked up from germline, CDR1 is SEHNR and CDR2 is FQNEAQ (reference sequence). The CDR3 nucleotides are TGTGCCAGCAGCTTATTAGGGGTCCAAGAGACCCAGTACTTC. Translated, it gives CASSLLGVQETQYF.

The chain has TRBV12-3 or TRBV12-4 and TRBJ2-7; possible D gene TRBD1, 6 bases. This CDR3 has 11 amino acids. V was cut by 6 bases and J by 6 bases, with 9 bases left in between. The chain's CDR3 is CASRQGIEQYF. CDR3 in DNA: TGTGCCAGCAGACAGGGAATCGAGCAGTACTTC.

V gene TRBV28 combines with J gene TRBJ2-7; perhaps TRBD2 as D (6 bases). Per germline, CDR1 MDHEN and CDR2 SYDVKM. This CDR3 comprises 14 residues. V was pared by 3 bases and J by 6 bases, with 15 bases between. The CDR3 sequence is CASSLVAGRREQYF. Written as DNA, the CDR3 is TGTGCCAGCAGTTTGGTCGCAGGGAGGCGCGAGCAGTACTTC.

The rearrangement uses TRBV6-5 and TRBJ2-1; D gene unclear. This CDR3 is built from 12 residues. Germline CDR1 MNHEY, CDR2 SVGAGI. The V end lost 6 bases, the J end lost 8 bases, and 11 bases lay between the germline ends. The CDR3 nucleotides are TGTGCCAGCAGCAGACGGGTAGATGAGCAGTTCTTC. Translation gives CASSRRVDEQFF.

The rearrangement uses TRBV6-2 or TRBV6-3 and TRBJ1-1; a weak D match, TRBD1 (6 bases). Trimming cost V 5 bases and J 0 bases, with 16 bases left between them. Germline V gene lookup returns CDR1 MNHEY and CDR2 SVGEGT. This CDR3 spans 16 amino acids. In nucleotides, the CDR3 is TGTGCCAGCAGTCCGAGGGGCGACAGGTTGAACACTGAAGCTTTCTTT. It specifies CASSPRGDRLNTEAFF.

The chain couples TRBV6-5 to TRBJ2-1; D might be TRBD1 (6 bases). This CDR3 has 13 residues. V lost 4 bases, J lost 6 bases, and 10 bases lay in between. Germline CDR1 is MNHEY and CDR2 is SVGAGI. CDR3 nucleotide sequence: TGTGCCAGCAGTTGGACCAGGGGCAATGAGCAGTTCTTC. Amino acids: CASSWTRGNEQFF.